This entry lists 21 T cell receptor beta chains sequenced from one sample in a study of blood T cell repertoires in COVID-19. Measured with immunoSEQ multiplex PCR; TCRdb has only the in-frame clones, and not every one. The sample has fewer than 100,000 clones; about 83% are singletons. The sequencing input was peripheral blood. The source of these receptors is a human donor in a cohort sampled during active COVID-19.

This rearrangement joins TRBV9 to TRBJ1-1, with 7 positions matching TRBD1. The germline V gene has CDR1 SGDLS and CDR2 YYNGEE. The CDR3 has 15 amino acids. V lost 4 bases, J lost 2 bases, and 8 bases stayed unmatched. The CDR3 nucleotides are TGTGCCAGCAGCCCCCGGACAGGAGTAAACACTGAAGCTTTCTTT. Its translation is CASSPRTGVNTEAFF.

The CDR3 nucleotides read TGTGCCAGCAGCCCACCGGGACTAGCGGGGAACAATGAGCAGTTCTTC. This gives the protein CASSPPGLAGNNEQFF. The V and J genes are TRBV11-2 and TRBJ2-1; TRBD2 matches at 13 bases. The germline CDR1 and CDR2 sequences are SGHAT and FQNNGV. CDR3 length: 16 amino acids. V dropped 5 bases and J dropped 5; count of bases not matched to a gene: 6.

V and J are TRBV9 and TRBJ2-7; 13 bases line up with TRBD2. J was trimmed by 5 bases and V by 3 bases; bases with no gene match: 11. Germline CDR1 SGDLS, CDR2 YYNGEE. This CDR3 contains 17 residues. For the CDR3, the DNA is TGTGCCAGCAGCGCACCACCAACTAGCGGGAGGGCCAACGAGCAGTACTTC. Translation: CASSAPPTSGRANEQYF. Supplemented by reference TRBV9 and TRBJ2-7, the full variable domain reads DSGVTQTPKHLITATGQRVTLRCSPRSGDLSVYWYQQSLDQGLQFLIQYYNGEERAKGNILERFSAQQFPDLHSELNLSSLELGDSALYFCASSAPPTSGRANEQYFGPGTRLTVT.

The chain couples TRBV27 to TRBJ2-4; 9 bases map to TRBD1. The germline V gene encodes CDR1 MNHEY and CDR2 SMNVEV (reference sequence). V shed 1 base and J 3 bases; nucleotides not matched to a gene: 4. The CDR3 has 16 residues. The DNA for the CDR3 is TGTGCCAGCAGTTTATATCCGACAGGGGGCAAAAACATTCAGTACTTC. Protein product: CASSLYPTGGKNIQYF.

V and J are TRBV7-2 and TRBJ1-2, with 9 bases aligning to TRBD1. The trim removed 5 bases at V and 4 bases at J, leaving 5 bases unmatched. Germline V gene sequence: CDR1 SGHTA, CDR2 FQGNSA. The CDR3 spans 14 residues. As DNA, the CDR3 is TGTGCCAGCAGCCCGGGACAGGGAGGCTATGGCTACACCTTC. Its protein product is CASSPGQGGYGYTF.

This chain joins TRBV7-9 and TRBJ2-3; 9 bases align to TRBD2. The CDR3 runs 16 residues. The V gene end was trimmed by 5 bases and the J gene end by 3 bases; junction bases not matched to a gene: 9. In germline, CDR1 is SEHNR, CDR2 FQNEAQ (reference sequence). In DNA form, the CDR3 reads TGTGCCAGCAGCATGCCTAGCGGGACGGGGACAGATACGCAGTATTTT. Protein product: CASSMPSGTGTDTQYF.

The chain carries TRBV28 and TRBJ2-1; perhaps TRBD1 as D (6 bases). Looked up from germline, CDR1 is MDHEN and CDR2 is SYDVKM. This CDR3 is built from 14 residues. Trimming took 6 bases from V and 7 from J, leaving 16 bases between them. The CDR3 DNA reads TGTGCCAGCAGGCGCAACAGGGTATTGAATGAGCAGTTCTTC. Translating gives CASRRNRVLNEQFF.

In nucleotides, the CDR3 is TGCAGCGTTTATGACTCAGGGGGAGAGGAGACCCAGTACTTC. Translation gives CSVYDSGGEETQYF. The V gene is TRBV29-1, the J gene TRBJ2-5; the match to TRBD1 covers 7 bases. The junction had 11 bases not matched to a gene; V was cut back by 5 bases and J by 5 bases. Germline lookup yields CDR1 SQVTM and CDR2 ANQGSEA. The CDR3 length is 14 residues.

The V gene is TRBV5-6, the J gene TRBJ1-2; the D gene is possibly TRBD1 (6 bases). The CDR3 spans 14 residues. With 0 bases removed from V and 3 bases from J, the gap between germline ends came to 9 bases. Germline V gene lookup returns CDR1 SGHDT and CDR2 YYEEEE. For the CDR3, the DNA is TGTGCCAGCAGCTTGGTACAGGGACACTATGGCTACACCTTC. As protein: CASSLVQGHYGYTF.

The CDR3 is CASSVAFDTEAFF. Here the CDR3 DNA reads TGTGCCAGCAGCGTAGCCTTTGACACTGAAGCTTTCTTT. The chain has TRBV9 and TRBJ1-1, with D unclear. Looked up from germline, CDR1 is SGDLS and CDR2 is YYNGEE. Trimming took 0 bases from V and 3 from J, leaving 6 bases between them. The CDR3 is 13 amino acids.

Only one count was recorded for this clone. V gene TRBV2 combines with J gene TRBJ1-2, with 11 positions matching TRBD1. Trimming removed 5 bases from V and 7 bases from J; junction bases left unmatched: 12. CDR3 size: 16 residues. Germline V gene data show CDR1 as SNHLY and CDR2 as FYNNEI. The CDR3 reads CASSIPGQGAVGGYTF. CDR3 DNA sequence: TGTGCCAGCAGTATACCCGGACAGGGGGCTGTTGGTGGCTACACCTTC.

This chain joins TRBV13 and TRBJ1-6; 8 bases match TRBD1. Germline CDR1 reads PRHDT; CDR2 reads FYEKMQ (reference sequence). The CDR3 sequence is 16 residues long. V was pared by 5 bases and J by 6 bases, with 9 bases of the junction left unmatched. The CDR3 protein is CASSTRTGIINSPLHF. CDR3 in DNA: TGTGCCAGCAGCACCCGGACAGGGATTATTAATTCACCCCTCCACTTT. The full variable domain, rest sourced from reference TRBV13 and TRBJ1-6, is AAGVIQSPRHLIKEKRETATLKCYPIPRHDTVYWYQQGPGQDPQFLISFYEKMQSDKGSIPDRFSAQQFSDYHSELNMSSLELGDSALYFCASSTRTGIINSPLHFGNGTRLTVT.

The CDR3 nucleotides read TGTGCCAGCAGCTTAGGTATTAGCGGGACCTACGAGCAGTACTTC. It encodes CASSLGISGTYEQYF. The chain has TRBV7-2 and TRBJ2-7; the match to TRBD2 covers 8 bases. J lost 2 bases, V lost 1 base, and 4 bases had no gene match. Germline CDR1 and CDR2: SGHTA and FQGNSA. The CDR3 sequence is 15 residues long.

The CDR3 here is CASSIYGSSVAGYTF. As DNA, the CDR3 is TGTGCCAGTAGTATCTATGGATCGTCGGTAGCTGGCTACACCTTC. The chain recombines TRBV19 with TRBJ1-2; no reliable D call. The CDR3 consists of 15 residues. From germline, CDR1 is LNHDA and CDR2 SQIVND (reference sequence). The ends were cut back, 3 bases at V and 7 bases at J, with 18 bases in the middle. The whole variable domain, remainder taken from reference TRBV19 and TRBJ1-2, is DGGITQSPKYLFRKEGQNVTLSCEQNLNHDAMYWYRQDPGQGLRLIYYSQIVNDFQKGDIAEGYSVSREKKESFPLTVTSAQKNPTAFYLCASSIYGSSVAGYTFGSGTRLTVV.

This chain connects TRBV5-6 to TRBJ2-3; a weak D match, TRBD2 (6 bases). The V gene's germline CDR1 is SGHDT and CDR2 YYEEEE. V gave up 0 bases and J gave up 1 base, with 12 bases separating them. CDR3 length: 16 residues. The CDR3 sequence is CASSLAGRGGTDTQYF. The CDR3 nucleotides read TGTGCCAGCAGCTTGGCCGGGCGGGGAGGCACAGATACGCAGTATTTT.

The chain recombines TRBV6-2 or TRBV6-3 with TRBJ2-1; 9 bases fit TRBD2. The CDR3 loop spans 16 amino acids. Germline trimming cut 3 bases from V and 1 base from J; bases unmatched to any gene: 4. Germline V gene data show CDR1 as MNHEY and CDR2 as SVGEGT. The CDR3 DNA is TGTGCCAGCAGTTATAGCGGGAGCTCTTCCTACAATGAGCAGTTCTTC. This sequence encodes CASSYSGSSSYNEQFF.

The CDR3, as DNA: TGTGCCAGCAGCCATAGTAGCGCGGGAGCAGATACGCAGTATTTT. Translated, it gives CASSHSSAGADTQYF. This rearrangement joins TRBV3-1 (or the pseudogene TRBV3-2) to TRBJ2-3, with TRBD2 matching over 7 bases. The CDR3 loop spans 15 amino acids. The junction had 7 bases not matched to a gene; V was cut back by 3 bases and J by 4 bases. The germline V gene encodes CDR1 LGHDT and CDR2 YNNKEL (reference sequence).

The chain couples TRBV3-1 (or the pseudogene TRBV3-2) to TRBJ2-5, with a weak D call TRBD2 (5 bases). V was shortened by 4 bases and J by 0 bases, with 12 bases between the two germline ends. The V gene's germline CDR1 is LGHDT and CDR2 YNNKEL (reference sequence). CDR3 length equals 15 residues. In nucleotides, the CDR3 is TGTGCCAGCAGCCGCCTAGGACTGAACCAAGAGACCCAGTACTTC. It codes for CASSRLGLNQETQYF.

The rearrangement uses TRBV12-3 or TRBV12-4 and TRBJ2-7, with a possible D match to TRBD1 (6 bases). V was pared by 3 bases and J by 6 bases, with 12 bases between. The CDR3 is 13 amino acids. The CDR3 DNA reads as TGTGCCAGCAGTTTTTTCTCAGGGGCCGAGCAGTACTTC. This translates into CASSFFSGAEQYF.

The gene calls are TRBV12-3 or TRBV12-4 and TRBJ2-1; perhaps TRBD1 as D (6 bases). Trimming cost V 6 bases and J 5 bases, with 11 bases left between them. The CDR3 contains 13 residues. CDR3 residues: CASSYRDNNEQFF. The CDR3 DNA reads TGTGCCAGCAGCTACCGGGACAACAATGAGCAGTTCTTC.

The CDR3 DNA reads as TGTGCCAGCAGCCCGACTAGCGCGGGCACAGATACGCAGTATTTT. This translates into CASSPTSAGTDTQYF. The chain carries TRBV5-4 and TRBJ2-3, with TRBD2 identical over 8 bases. The germline gives CDR1 SGHNT, CDR2 YYREEE (reference sequence). This CDR3 has 15 amino acids. V shed 4 bases, J shed 1 base, and the junction held 5 bases outside the gene matches.